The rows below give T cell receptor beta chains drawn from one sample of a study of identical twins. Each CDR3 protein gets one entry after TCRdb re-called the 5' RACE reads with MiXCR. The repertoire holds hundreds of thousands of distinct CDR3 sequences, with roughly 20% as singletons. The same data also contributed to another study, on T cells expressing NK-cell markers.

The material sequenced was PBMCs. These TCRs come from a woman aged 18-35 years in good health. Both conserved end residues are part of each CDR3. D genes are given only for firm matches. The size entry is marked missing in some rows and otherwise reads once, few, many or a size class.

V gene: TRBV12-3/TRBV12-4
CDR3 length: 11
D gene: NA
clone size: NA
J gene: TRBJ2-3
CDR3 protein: CASTLGYTQYF
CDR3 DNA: TGTGCCAGCACCCTTGGGTATACGCAGTATTTT

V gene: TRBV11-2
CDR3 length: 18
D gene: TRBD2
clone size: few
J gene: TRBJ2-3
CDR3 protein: CASSLDGLLAGTTDTQYF
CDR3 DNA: TGTGCCAGCAGCTTAGATGGCCTCCTAGCGGGAACCACAGATACGCAGTATTTT

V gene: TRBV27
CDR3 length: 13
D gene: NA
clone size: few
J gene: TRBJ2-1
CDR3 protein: CASSLNPFHEQFF
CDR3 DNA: TGTGCCAGCAGTTTGAACCCCTTCCATGAGCAGTTCTTC

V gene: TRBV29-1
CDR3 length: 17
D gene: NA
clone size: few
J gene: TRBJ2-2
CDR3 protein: CSVVIPPFREKTGELFF
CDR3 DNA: TGCAGCGTTGTAATCCCTCCGTTCAGGGAAAAAACCGGGGAGCTGTTTTTT

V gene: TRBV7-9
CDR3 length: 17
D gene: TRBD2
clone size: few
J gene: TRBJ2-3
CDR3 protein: CASSFWGLAGDPDTQYF
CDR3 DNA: TGTGCCAGCAGCTTTTGGGGGCTAGCGGGAGATCCAGATACGCAGTATTTT

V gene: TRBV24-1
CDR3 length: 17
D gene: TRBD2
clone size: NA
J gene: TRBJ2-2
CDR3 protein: CATSDWTSGSTAGELFF
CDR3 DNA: TGTGCCACCAGTGATTGGACTAGCGGGAGTACGGCCGGGGAGCTGTTTTTT

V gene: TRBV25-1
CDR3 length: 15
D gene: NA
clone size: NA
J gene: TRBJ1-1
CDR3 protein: CASSGGGYMNTEAFF
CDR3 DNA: TGTGCCAGCAGCGGAGGGGGGTACATGAACACTGAAGCTTTCTTT

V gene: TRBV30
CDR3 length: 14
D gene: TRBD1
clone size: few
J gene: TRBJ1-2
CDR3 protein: CAWSVYVGQRGYTF
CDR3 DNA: TGTGCCTGGAGTGTATACGTGGGACAGCGAGGCTACACCTTC

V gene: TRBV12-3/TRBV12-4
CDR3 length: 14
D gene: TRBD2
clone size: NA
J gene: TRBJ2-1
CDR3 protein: CATSGRATYNEQFF
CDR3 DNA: TGTGCCACCTCAGGGAGGGCCACCTACAATGAGCAGTTCTTC

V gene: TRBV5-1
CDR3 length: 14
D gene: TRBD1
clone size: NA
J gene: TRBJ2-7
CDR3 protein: CASSLWTGEYEQYF
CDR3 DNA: TGCGCCAGCAGCCTATGGACAGGGGAGTACGAGCAGTACTTC

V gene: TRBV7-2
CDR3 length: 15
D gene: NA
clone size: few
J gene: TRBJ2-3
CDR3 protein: CASSLEGSVTDTQYF
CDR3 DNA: TGTGCCAGCAGCTTAGAAGGGAGTGTAACAGATACGCAGTATTTT